The T cell receptor (beta chain) described here comes from a study of T cells in Graves' hyperthyroidism and ophthalmopathy. Study information: Peripheral blood specimens were obtained at initial diagnosis, prior to any treatment.

In germline, CDR1 is DFQATT, CDR2 SNEGSKA (reference sequence). This CDR3 region has 16 residues. Trimming pared 1 base from V and 0 bases from J, leaving 12 bases between. Ophthalmopathy cases met thresholds of Clinical Activity Score at least 3, NOSPECS grade at least 4 and duration under 3 months. Fresh peripheral blood, 8 to 10 ml, was the source of the PBMCs. Amplification targeted TCR beta CDR3 regions from RNA transcripts. HTBI primers were employed in a first-round RT-PCR of the TCR CDR3. TCRdb processed the multiplex PCR reads anew with MiXCR; each CDR3 protein has one entry. The sample has under 550,000 distinct CDR3 sequences; about 20% are singletons.

This chain connects TRBV20-1 to TRBJ2-2; no reliable D call. Material for sequencing was blood. The TCR was taken from a man in his forties with Graves' ophthalmopathy. CDR3 amino acids: CSARVGPTPNTGELFF. CDR3 in DNA: TGCAGTGCTAGAGTAGGTCCTACCCCGAACACCGGGGAGCTGTTTTTT.